This paragraph covers one TCR beta chain sequence. Its antigen remains unknown. Primers for the PCR totalled 60 Vbeta and 13 Jbeta. Assay used: immunoSEQ multiplex PCR; TCRdb lists only in-frame clones, some missing. The data hold some 170,000 clones, with around 81% observed a single time. These data originate in a study of cytomegalovirus exposure and HLA in healthy donors. Study observations and caveats: One variant, a missense change in DCLRE1C, was linked in a later analysis to TCR beta V- and J-gene trimming.

The CDR3 consists of 15 residues. The V and J ends lost 0 bases and 4 bases respectively, with 15 bases between them. The V gene's germline CDR1 is GTSNPN and CDR2 SVGIG (reference sequence). The material sequenced was PBMCs. The rearrangement uses TRBV30 and TRBJ1-2, with a tentative D call TRBD1 (5 bases). The TCR was taken from a woman younger than 30 in good health and CMV-seropositive. The CDR3 DNA follows: TGTGCCTGGAGTGTATTTAGGGGCAGAGTCTATGGCTACACCTTC. Residues: CAWSVFRGRVYGYTF.